This T cell receptor beta chain is from a study of OX40 agonist ivuxolimab in advanced cancers. The study, taken as a whole, reports: Both blood CD4+ and CD8+ T cells showed clonal growth by week 6 at 0.1 to 3.0 mg/kg.

There are 19 residues in the CDR3. Trimming removed 7 bases from V and 2 bases from J; junction bases left unmatched: 18. CDR1 is GTSNPN and CDR2 is SVGIG in the germline V gene (reference sequence). Comment on this clone: The antigen is not known.

Only in-frame clones appear in the TCRdb table, and some are missing; sequencing was by immunoSEQ multiplex PCR. Of tens of thousands of clones in the sample, around 87% were seen once. The sequence was collected from an adult with an advanced solid tumor such as melanoma, head and neck, liver or kidney cancer. The chain couples TRBV30 to TRBJ2-6, with 9 bases fitting TRBD1. This material consisted of CD4+ or CD8+ T cells sorted from blood, taken in a trial of the OX40 agonist ivuxolimab. The CDR3 sequence: CASINRTGEAFAGANVLTF. CDR3 DNA: TGTGCCTCTATCAACCGGACAGGGGAAGCTTTCGCTGGGGCCAACGTCCTGACTTTC.